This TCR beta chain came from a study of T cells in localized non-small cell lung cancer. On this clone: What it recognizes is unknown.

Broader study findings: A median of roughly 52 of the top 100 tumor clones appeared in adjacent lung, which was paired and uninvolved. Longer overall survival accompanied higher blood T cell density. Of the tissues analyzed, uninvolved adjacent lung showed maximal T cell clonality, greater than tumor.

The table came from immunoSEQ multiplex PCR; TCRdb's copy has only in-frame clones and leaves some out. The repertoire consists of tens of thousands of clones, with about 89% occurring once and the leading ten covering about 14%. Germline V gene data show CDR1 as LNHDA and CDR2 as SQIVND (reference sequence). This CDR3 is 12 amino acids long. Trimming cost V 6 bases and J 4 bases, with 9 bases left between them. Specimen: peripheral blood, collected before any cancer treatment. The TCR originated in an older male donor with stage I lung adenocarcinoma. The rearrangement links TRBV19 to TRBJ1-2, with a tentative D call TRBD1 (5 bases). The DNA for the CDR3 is TGTGCCAGTAGGACCGGGACCTATGGCTACACCTTC. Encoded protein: CASRTGTYGYTF. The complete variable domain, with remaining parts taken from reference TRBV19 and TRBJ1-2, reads DGGITQSPKYLFRKEGQNVTLSCEQNLNHDAMYWYRQDPGQGLRLIYYSQIVNDFQKGDIAEGYSVSREKKESFPLTVTSAQKNPTAFYLCASRTGTYGYTFGSGTRLTVV.